These T cell receptor beta chains were read from a single sample in a study of blood T cell repertoires in COVID-19. Here immunoSEQ multiplex PCR was the method, and the copy in TCRdb shows in-frame clones only, minus some. The data hold 200,000 to 250,000 clones, with over 80% observed a single time. Material: peripheral blood. Receptors were obtained from a woman aged 25 to 39 with COVID-19, enrolled during active disease. CDR3s include the opening cysteine and the closing phenylalanine or tryptophan. Fields, in order: J gene, D gene, clone size, V gene, CDR3 DNA, CDR3 protein. A D gene is named only where the DNA matches it firmly. Only part of the rows carry a size: once, few, many, or a class if the clone is expanded.

>TRBJ2-1|TRBD2|.|TRBV7-3
TGTGCCAGCAGTCCGACTAGCGGGACTTACAATGAGCAGTTCTTC
CASSPTSGTYNEQFF
>TRBJ1-1|TRBD1|.|TRBV4-3
TGCGCCAGCAGCCTGGCCGGGACAGGGAACACTGAAGCTTTCTTT
CASSLAGTGNTEAFF
>TRBJ2-2|.|.|TRBV11-2
TGTGCCAGCAGCTTCCCGGGACACCTTACTACCGGGGAGCTGTTTTTT
CASSFPGHLTTGELFF
>TRBJ2-1|.|.|TRBV6-1
TGTGCCAGCAGTGAACGGCGGTTCTCCTACAATGAGCAGTTCTTC
CASSERRFSYNEQFF
>TRBJ2-3|.|.|TRBV7-2
TGTGCCAGCAGCTTATCGGGGAGAGATACGCAGTATTTT
CASSLSGRDTQYF
>TRBJ1-1|TRBD1|.|TRBV19
TGTGCCAGTAGGGACAGGCAGAACACTGAAGCTTTCTTT
CASRDRQNTEAFF
>TRBJ1-2|.|.|TRBV5-1
TGCGCCAGCAGCTTGGAGGAGGGGCGCGGCTATGGCTACACCTTC
CASSLEEGRGYGYTF
>TRBJ1-6|TRBD1|.|TRBV6-4
TGTGCCAGCTATATCCCGGGACAGGGAAATTCACCCCTCCACTTT
CASYIPGQGNSPLHF
>TRBJ2-5|.|.|TRBV7-9
TGTGCCAGCAGCTCCCGAAGACAGAACGATCAAGAGACCCAGTACTTC
CASSSRRQNDQETQYF
>TRBJ1-2|TRBD1|.|TRBV18
TGTGCCAGCTCACCACCGGGACAGGGGAACTATGGCTACACCTTC
CASSPPGQGNYGYTF
>TRBJ1-4|.|.|TRBV30
TGTGCCTGGAGTGGGGCCCTAAATGAAAAACTGTTTTTT
CAWSGALNEKLFF
>TRBJ2-7|TRBD2|.|TRBV5-4
TGTGCCAGCAGCACAGCGGGACTAGCGGGAGTCGAGCAGTACTTC
CASSTAGLAGVEQYF
>TRBJ1-3|.|.|TRBV2
TGTGCCAGCAGTGAAACCAGCTCTGGAAACACCATATATTTT
CASSETSSGNTIYF
>TRBJ1-4|.|.|TRBV2
TGTGCCAGCACGCCCGGGGGGCCTAATGAAAAACTGTTTTTT
CASTPGGPNEKLFF
>TRBJ2-5|TRBD2|once|TRBV9
TGTGCCAGCAGCCCCCAGGGGCGGGGGGGCCAAGAGACCCAGTACTTC
CASSPQGRGGQETQYF
>TRBJ2-1|.|.|TRBV5-4
TGTGCCAGCAGCATAACAGAGAATGAGCAGTTCTTC
CASSITENEQFF
>TRBJ2-6|.|.|TRBV3-1/TRBV3-2
TGTGCCAGCAGCCAAGATTTAACATTCTCTGGGGCCAACGTCCTGACTTTC
CASSQDLTFSGANVLTF
>TRBJ2-3|.|.|TRBV7-2
TGTGCCAGCAGCTTAAACCTCGGACTACTAGGCACAGATACGCAGTATTTT
CASSLNLGLLGTDTQYF
>TRBJ1-4|.|.|TRBV6-6
TGTGCCAGCAGCAAGGACAGACGCGGGGAAAAACTGTTTTTT
CASSKDRRGEKLFF
>TRBJ2-1|.|.|TRBV7-2
TGTGCCAGCAGCTTAGGGGGACTCGGGGGCAATGAGCAGTTCTTC
CASSLGGLGGNEQFF
>TRBJ1-6|TRBD1|.|TRBV30
TGTGCCTGGAGTGTACAGGGGCGCCCCCCTCCCCACTTT
CAWSVQGRPPPHF
>TRBJ2-7|.|.|TRBV29-1
TGCAGCGTCCTCCAGGTGGGCTACGAGCAGTACTTC
CSVLQVGYEQYF
>TRBJ1-2|.|.|TRBV6-5
TGTGCCAGCAGTTATCGAGGGGGTGGCTACACCTTC
CASSYRGGGYTF
>TRBJ2-6|.|.|TRBV7-2
TGTGCCAGCAGCTTAAGCGTTCCTGGGGCCAACGTCCTGACTTTC
CASSLSVPGANVLTF
>TRBJ1-3|.|.|TRBV6-5
TGTGCCAGCAGCCCGACAGAACTTTCTGGAAACACCATATATTTT
CASSPTELSGNTIYF
>TRBJ2-7|.|.|TRBV7-2
TGTGCCAGCAGCCTCCTCTACGAGCAGTACTTC
CASSLLYEQYF
>TRBJ1-1|TRBD1|once|TRBV9
TGTGCCAGCAGCGTAGGAGGGGGCTCCGGCACTGAAGCTTTCTTT
CASSVGGGSGTEAFF